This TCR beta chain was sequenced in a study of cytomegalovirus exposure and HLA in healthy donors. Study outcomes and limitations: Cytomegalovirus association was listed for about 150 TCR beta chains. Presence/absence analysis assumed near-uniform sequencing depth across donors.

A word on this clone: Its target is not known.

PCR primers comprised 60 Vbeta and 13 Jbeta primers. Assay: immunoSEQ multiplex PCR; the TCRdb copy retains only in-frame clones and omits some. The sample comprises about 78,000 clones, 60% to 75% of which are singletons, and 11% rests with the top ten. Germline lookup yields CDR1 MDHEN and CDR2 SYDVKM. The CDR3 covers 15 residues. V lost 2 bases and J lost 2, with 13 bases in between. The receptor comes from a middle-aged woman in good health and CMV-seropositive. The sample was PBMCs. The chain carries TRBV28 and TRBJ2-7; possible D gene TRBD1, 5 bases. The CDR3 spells CASSLSYRPTYEQYF. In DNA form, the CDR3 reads TGTGCCAGCAGTTTAAGTTACAGGCCAACCTACGAGCAGTACTTC.